This entry lists 16 T cell receptor beta chains sequenced from one sample in a study of blood T cell repertoires in COVID-19. The method was immunoSEQ multiplex PCR; TCRdb's version includes in-frame clones alone and lacks a portion of them. The sample lists 50,000 to 80,000 clones, about 76% occurring once. Sequencing input: peripheral blood. These TCRs come from a human donor in a cohort sampled during active COVID-19.

The chain joins TRBV9 to TRBJ2-2, with TRBD2 as a possible D gene (6 bases). The V end lost 0 bases, the J end lost 7 bases, and 16 bases lay between the germline ends. The CDR3 is 16 residues long. Germline CDR1 SGDLS, CDR2 YYNGEE. CDR3 nucleotide sequence: TGTGCCAGCAGCGTAGAATTGCGACTAGAGCACGGGGAGCTGTTTTTT. Translating it yields CASSVELRLEHGELFF.

The rearrangement links TRBV28 to TRBJ1-6, with TRBD1 as a possible D gene (5 bases). In germline, CDR1 is MDHEN, CDR2 SYDVKM. The CDR3 is made up of 12 amino acids. The V and J ends lost 8 bases and 15 bases respectively, with 17 bases between them. CDR3 in DNA: TGTGCCAGCGGGACTGGGTCGAGGTTCCTCCACTTT. Translated: CASGTGSRFLHF.

There are a few counts of this clone. The chain joins TRBV18 to TRBJ2-3; D call uncertain. Trimming stripped 4 bases from V and 3 bases from J, with 17 bases between. CDR3 size: 16 residues. Germline loops: CDR1 KGHSH, CDR2 LQKENI. This CDR3 reads CASSRSPAADTDTQYF. CDR3 DNA: TGTGCCAGCTCACGTTCCCCGGCCGCGGATACAGATACGCAGTATTTT.

The chain joins TRBV19 to TRBJ1-2; D is ambiguous. Germline lookup yields CDR1 LNHDA and CDR2 SQIVND (reference sequence). This CDR3 region has 14 residues. The V end lost 5 bases, the J end lost 0 bases, and 10 bases lay between the germline ends. CDR3 sequence (DNA): TGTGCCAGTAGTTCGAACCCGGCTAACTATGGCTACACCTTC. It encodes CASSSNPANYGYTF.

CDR3: CASSPTGRPAFNEKLFF. CDR3 bases: TGCGCCAGCAGCCCGACAGGCCGGCCCGCTTTTAATGAAAAACTGTTTTTT. This sequence joins TRBV5-1 and TRBJ1-4; D is possibly TRBD1 (6 bases). V was shortened by 4 bases and J by 4 bases, with 20 bases between the two germline ends. The CDR3 has 17 amino acids. Germline V gene data show CDR1 as SGHRS and CDR2 as YFSETQ.

This clone has only one observation. Written as DNA, the CDR3 is TGTGCCAGCAGCCCCACTAGCGGGGGAACCCGGAGAACAGATACGCAGTATTTT. It specifies CASSPTSGGTRRTDTQYF. The V gene is TRBV13, the J gene TRBJ2-3; 11 positions agree with TRBD2. Germline V lookup: CDR1 PRHDT, CDR2 FYEKMQ (reference sequence). This CDR3 region has 18 residues. The junction had 13 bases not matched to a gene; V was cut back by 5 bases and J by 3 bases. Complete variable domain (other parts from reference TRBV13 and TRBJ2-3): AAGVIQSPRHLIKEKRETATLKCYPIPRHDTVYWYQQGPGQDPQFLISFYEKMQSDKGSIPDRFSAQQFSDYHSELNMSSLELGDSALYFCASSPTSGGTRRTDTQYFGPGTRLTVL.

This clone was counted once. V and J are TRBV3-1 (or the pseudogene TRBV3-2) and TRBJ2-3; 8 positions match TRBD1. The germline V gene encodes CDR1 LGHDT and CDR2 YNNKEL (reference sequence). The V gene end was trimmed by 2 bases and the J gene end by 12 bases; junction bases not matched to a gene: 7. This CDR3 is built from 13 residues. The CDR3: CASSQQPTGAQYF. The DNA of the CDR3 is TGTGCCAGCAGCCAACAGCCGACAGGGGCACAGTATTTT.

Here the CDR3 reads CAWSVLYGSRGEQYF. In DNA form, the CDR3 reads TGTGCCTGGAGTGTACTATATGGATCTCGGGGCGAGCAGTACTTC. The genes are TRBV30 and TRBJ2-7; D possibly corresponds to TRBD2 (5 bases). CDR1 is GTSNPN, CDR2 SVGIG, per germline (reference sequence). V gave up 0 bases and J gave up 6 bases, with 18 bases separating them. The CDR3 totals 15 residues.

The rearrangement joins TRBV2 to TRBJ1-4, with 7 bases lining up with TRBD1. This CDR3 has 15 amino acids. With V trimmed by 6 bases and J by 13 bases, 17 bases remained unmatched. Per germline, CDR1 SNHLY and CDR2 FYNNEI. Written as DNA, the CDR3 is TGTGCCAGCAGCCGCTGGACAGGACTAATGAAAAGACTGTTTTTT. Translated, it gives CASSRWTGLMKRLFF.

The chain joins TRBV28 to TRBJ1-6; 9 nucleotides agree with TRBD1. Trimming took 2 bases from V and 9 from J; bases not matched to a gene: 8. This CDR3 comprises 16 residues. Germline-derived CDR1 and CDR2 are MDHEN and SYDVKM. CDR3 amino acids: CASSLARQGEGSPLHF. The CDR3 region has the DNA TGTGCCAGCAGTTTAGCCCGACAGGGGGAAGGTTCACCCCTCCACTTT. Using reference TRBV28 and TRBJ1-6 for the parts outside the CDR3, the full variable domain is DVKVTQSSRYLVKRTGEKVFLECVQDMDHENMFWYRQDPGLGLRLIYFSYDVKMKEKGDIPEGYSVSREKKERFSLILESASTNQTSMYLCASSLARQGEGSPLHFGNGTRLTVT.

The CDR3 sequence is CASSYTSGAETQYF. CDR3 bases: TGTGCCAGCAGCTACACTAGCGGGGCGGAGACCCAGTACTTC. The rearrangement joins TRBV11-2 to TRBJ2-5, with 10 positions matching TRBD2. The CDR3 is 14 amino acids. Per the germline V gene, CDR1 is SGHAT and CDR2 is FQNNGV. V was clipped by 4 bases and J by 5 bases; unmatched bases: 4.

V gene TRBV5-1 combines with J gene TRBJ2-7; D may be TRBD1 (6 bases). The ends were cut back, 3 bases at V and 4 bases at J, with 14 bases in the middle. The CDR3 is 14 amino acids. CDR1 and CDR2 (germline): SGHRS, YFSETQ. CDR3 sequence reads: CASSWRQGSYEQYF. The DNA of the CDR3 is TGCGCCAGCAGCTGGAGGCAGGGGAGTTACGAGCAGTACTTC.

The chain combines TRBV28 with TRBJ2-1, with 8 bases identical to TRBD2. CDR3 length: 13 amino acids. From germline, CDR1 is MDHEN and CDR2 SYDVKM. The J segment lost 8 bases and the V segment lost 7 bases, leaving 7 bases of the junction unmatched. CDR3 nucleotide sequence: TGTGCCAGCAACCACGGGGGGGCCCATGAGCAGTTCTTC. Translating gives CASNHGGAHEQFF.

The chain combines TRBV28 with TRBJ2-5; D might be TRBD2 (6 bases). V was shortened by 6 bases and J by 5 bases, with 19 bases between the two germline ends. This CDR3 has 15 residues. Germline V CDR1 and CDR2: MDHEN, SYDVKM. The CDR3 loop reads CASSSSVPSRETQYF. CDR3 bases: TGTGCCAGCAGCTCTAGCGTACCTAGTAGGGAGACCCAGTACTTC.

This clone has only a few counts. The chain links TRBV3-1 (or the pseudogene TRBV3-2) to TRBJ2-3; 14 positions agree with TRBD2. The CDR3 contains 16 residues. V shed 4 bases, J shed 4 bases, and the junction held 4 bases outside the gene matches. CDR1 LGHDT and CDR2 YNNKEL come from the germline V gene (reference sequence). In nucleotides, the CDR3 is TGTGCCAGCAGCCGGACTAGCGGGGGGTATTCAGATACGCAGTATTTT. Translation: CASSRTSGGYSDTQYF.

This clone appeared once. This chain links TRBV24-1 with TRBJ2-1; no clear D. Looked up from germline, CDR1 is KGHDR and CDR2 is SFDVKD. The CDR3 is made up of 12 amino acids. The V end was cut by 8 bases, the J end by 3 bases, with 7 bases between. The CDR3 sequence: CATNSGYNEQFF. For the CDR3, the DNA is TGTGCCACCAATTCAGGCTACAATGAGCAGTTCTTC.